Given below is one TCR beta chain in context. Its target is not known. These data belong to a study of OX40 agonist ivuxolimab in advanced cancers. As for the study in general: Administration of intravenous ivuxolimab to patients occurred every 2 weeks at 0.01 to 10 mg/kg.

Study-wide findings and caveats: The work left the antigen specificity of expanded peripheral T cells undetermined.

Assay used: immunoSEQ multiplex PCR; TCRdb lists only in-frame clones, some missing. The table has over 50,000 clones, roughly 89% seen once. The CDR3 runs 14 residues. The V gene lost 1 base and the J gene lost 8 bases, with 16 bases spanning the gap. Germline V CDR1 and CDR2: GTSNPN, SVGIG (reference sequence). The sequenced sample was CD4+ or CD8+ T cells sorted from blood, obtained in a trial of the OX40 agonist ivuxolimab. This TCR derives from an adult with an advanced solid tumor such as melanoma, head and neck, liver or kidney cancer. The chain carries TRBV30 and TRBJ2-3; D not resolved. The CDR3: CAWSGGDRRGTQYF. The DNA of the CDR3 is TGTGCCTGGAGTGGGGGTGACCGACGTGGTACGCAGTATTTT.